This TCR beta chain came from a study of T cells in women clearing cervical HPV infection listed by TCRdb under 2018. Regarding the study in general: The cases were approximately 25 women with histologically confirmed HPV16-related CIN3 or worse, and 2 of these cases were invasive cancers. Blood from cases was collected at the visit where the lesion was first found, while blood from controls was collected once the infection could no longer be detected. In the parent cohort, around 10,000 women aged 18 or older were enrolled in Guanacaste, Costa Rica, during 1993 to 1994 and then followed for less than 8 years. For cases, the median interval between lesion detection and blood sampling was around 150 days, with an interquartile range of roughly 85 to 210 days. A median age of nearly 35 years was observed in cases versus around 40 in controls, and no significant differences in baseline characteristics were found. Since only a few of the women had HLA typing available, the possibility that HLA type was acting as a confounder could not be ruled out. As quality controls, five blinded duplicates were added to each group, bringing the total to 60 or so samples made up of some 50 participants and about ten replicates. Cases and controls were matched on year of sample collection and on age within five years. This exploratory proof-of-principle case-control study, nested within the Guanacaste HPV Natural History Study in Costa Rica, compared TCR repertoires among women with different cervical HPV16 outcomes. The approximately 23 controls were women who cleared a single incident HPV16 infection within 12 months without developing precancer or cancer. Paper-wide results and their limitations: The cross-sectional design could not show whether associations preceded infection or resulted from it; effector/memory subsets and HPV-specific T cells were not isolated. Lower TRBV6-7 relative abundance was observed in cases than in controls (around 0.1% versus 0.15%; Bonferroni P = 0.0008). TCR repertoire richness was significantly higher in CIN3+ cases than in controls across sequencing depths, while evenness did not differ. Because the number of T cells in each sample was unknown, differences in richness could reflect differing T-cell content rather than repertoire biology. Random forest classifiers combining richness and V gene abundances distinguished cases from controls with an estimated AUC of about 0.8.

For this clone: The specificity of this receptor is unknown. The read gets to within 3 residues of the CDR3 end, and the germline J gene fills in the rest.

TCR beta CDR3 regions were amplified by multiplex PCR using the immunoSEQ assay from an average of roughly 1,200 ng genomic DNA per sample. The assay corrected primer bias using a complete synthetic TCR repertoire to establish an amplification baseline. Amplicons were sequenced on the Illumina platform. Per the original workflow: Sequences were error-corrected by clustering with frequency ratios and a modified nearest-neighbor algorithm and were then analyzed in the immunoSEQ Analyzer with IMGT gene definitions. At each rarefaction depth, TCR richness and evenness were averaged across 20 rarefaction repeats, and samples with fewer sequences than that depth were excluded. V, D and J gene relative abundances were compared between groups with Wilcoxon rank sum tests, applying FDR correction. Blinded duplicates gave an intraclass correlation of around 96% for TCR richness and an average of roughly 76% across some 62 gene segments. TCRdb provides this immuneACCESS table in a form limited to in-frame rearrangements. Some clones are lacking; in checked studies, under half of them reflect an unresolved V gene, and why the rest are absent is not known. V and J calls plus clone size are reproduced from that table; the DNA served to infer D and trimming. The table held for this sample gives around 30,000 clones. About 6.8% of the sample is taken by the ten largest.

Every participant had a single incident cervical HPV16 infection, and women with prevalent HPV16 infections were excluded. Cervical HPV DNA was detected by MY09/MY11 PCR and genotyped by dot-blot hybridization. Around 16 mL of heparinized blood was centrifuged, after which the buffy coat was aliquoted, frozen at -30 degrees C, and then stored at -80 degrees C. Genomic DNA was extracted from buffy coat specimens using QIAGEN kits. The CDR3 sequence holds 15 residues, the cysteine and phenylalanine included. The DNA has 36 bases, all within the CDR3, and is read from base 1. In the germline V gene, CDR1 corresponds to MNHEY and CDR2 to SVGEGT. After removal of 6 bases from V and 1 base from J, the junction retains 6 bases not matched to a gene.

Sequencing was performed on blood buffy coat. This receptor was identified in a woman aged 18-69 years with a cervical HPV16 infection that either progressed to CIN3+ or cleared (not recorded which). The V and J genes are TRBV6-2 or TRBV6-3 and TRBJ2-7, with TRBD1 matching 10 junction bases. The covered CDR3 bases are TGTGCCAGCAGACCCGGGACAGGGGCGTCCTACGAG. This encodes CASRPGTGASYE. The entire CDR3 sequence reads CASRPGTGASYEQYF.